These 18 T cell receptor beta chains were sequenced from one sample in a study of T cells in Graves' hyperthyroidism and ophthalmopathy. Amplification of TCR beta CDR3 regions was performed using RNA transcripts as template. The study used the HTBI primer set for a first-round RT-PCR of the TCR CDR3. TCRdb processed the multiplex PCR reads anew with MiXCR; each CDR3 protein has one entry. The sample has about 290,000 distinct CDR3 sequences; about 15% are singletons. Material for sequencing was blood. These receptors came from a woman aged 50 to 60 with Graves' hyperthyroidism that later progressed to Graves' ophthalmopathy.

This clonotype was recorded many times. The chain couples TRBV5-1 to TRBJ1-1; D call uncertain. Germline V gene sequence: CDR1 SGHRS, CDR2 YFSETQ. The CDR3 sequence is 15 residues long. Trimming left V 4 bases short and J 4 bases short, with 17 bases between. The CDR3 DNA is TGCGCCAGCAGCCCCGAAGGCAGGCTAGCCACTGAAGCTTTCTTT. Protein: CASSPEGRLATEAFF.

At least ten counts were recorded for this clonotype. The chain has TRBV18 and TRBJ2-5; D gene ambiguous. Germline lookup yields CDR1 KGHSH and CDR2 LQKENI. Trimming took off 3 bases at V and 1 base at J, with 9 bases between the two ends. CDR3 length: 14 residues. The CDR3 sequence: CASSPARSQETQYF. For the CDR3, the DNA is TGTGCCAGCTCACCTGCCCGGTCCCAAGAGACCCAGTACTTC.

This CDR3 reads CAISSTGSNYGYTF. In nucleotides, the CDR3 is TGTGCCATCAGCTCTACCGGGAGTAACTATGGCTACACCTTC. The rearrangement joins TRBV10-3 to TRBJ1-2; D remains ambiguous. Germline V gene sequence: CDR1 ENHRY, CDR2 SYGVKD. The CDR3 loop spans 14 amino acids. Trimming cost V 6 bases and J 1 base, with 12 bases left between them.

Ten or more counts support this clonotype. This rearrangement joins TRBV28 to TRBJ2-2, with D tentatively TRBD1 or TRBD2 (5 bases each). Looked up from germline, CDR1 is MDHEN and CDR2 is SYDVKM. Trimming stripped 4 bases from V and 6 bases from J, with 15 bases between. The CDR3 length is 15 residues. The CDR3 loop reads CASSSWGTSAGELFF. For the CDR3, the DNA is TGTGCCAGCAGTTCCTGGGGGACGTCCGCCGGGGAGCTGTTTTTT.

This clonotype was detected many times. The rearrangement joins TRBV18 to TRBJ2-3, with a weak D call TRBD2 (5 bases). The germline gives CDR1 KGHSH, CDR2 LQKENI. V lost 1 base, J lost 2 bases, and 10 bases lay in between. The CDR3 covers 15 residues. CDR3 region: CASSPLTGTTDTQYF. Here the CDR3 DNA reads TGTGCCAGCTCACCACTTACGGGAACCACAGATACGCAGTATTTT. Variable domain in full (rest from reference TRBV18 and TRBJ2-3): NAGVMQNPRHLVRRRGQEARLRCSPMKGHSHVYWYRQLPEEGLKFMVYLQKENIIDESGMPKERFSAEFPKEGPSILRIQQVVRGDSAAYFCASSPLTGTTDTQYFGPGTRLTVL.

This clonotype appeared many times. The chain combines TRBV6-1 with TRBJ2-7; the D gene could be TRBD1 or TRBD2 (5 bases each). V lost 5 bases to trimming and J lost 4 bases, with 27 bases between them. This CDR3 has 18 amino acids. Germline V CDR1 and CDR2: MNHNS, SASEGT. CDR3 residues: CASSTQTRDGPTAYEQYF. CDR3 nucleotide sequence: TGTGCCAGCAGTACGCAGACCCGGGACGGCCCCACCGCATACGAGCAGTACTTC.

This clonotype was found many times. The CDR3 DNA reads as TGTGCCAGCAGCCGCGGACCTGGTTCAAGGGAGCTGTTTTTT. Its protein is CASSRGPGSRELFF. The V call is TRBV7-9, the J call TRBJ2-2; D unresolved. Germline CDR1 SEHNR, CDR2 FQNEAQ (reference sequence). The germline V and J ends were trimmed by 5 bases and 9 bases, with 16 bases remaining between them. The CDR3 consists of 14 residues.

There are many counts of this clonotype. This chain uses TRBV27 with TRBJ2-1; D unresolved. The germline CDR1 and CDR2 sequences are MNHEY and SMNVEV (reference sequence). Trimming took 2 bases from V and 7 from J, leaving 9 bases between them. The length of the CDR3 is 13 residues. DNA for the CDR3: TGTGCCAGCAGTTTAGGAGAAGGAAATGAGCAGTTCTTC. It codes for CASSLGEGNEQFF.

This clonotype came up many times. The V gene is TRBV5-6, the J gene TRBJ2-5; either TRBD1 or TRBD2 may supply D (5 bases each). From germline, CDR1 is SGHDT and CDR2 YYEEEE. The V and J ends lost 0 bases and 4 bases respectively, with 7 bases between them. The CDR3 is made up of 13 amino acids. In nucleotides, the CDR3 is TGTGCCAGCAGCTTGGGAGGGGTAGAGACCCAGTACTTC. Translating gives CASSLGGVETQYF.

The sample holds many counts of this clonotype. The rearrangement uses TRBV7-6 and TRBJ2-1, with D perhaps matching TRBD2 (6 bases). The V end lost 3 bases, the J end lost 6 bases, and 21 bases lay between the germline ends. The CDR3 length is 17 residues. CDR1 is SGHVS, CDR2 FNYEAQ, per germline. CDR3 DNA sequence: TGTGCCAGCAGCTTGCCCCCTTGGAGGGTACCTGGCAATGAGCAGTTCTTC. It specifies CASSLPPWRVPGNEQFF. Full variable domain (rest looked up from reference TRBV7-6 and TRBJ2-1): GAGVSQSPRYKVTKRGQDVALRCDPISGHVSLYWYRQALGQGPEFLTYFNYEAQQDKSGLPNDRFSAERPEGSISTLTIQRTEQRDSAMYRCASSLPPWRVPGNEQFFGPGTRLTVL.

The table lists this clonotype with many counts. The chain couples TRBV2 to TRBJ1-1; weak D call: TRBD1 (6 bases). CDR1 is SNHLY, CDR2 FYNNEI, per germline. The CDR3 consists of 13 residues. The germline V and J ends were trimmed by 9 bases and 1 base, with 12 bases remaining between them. CDR3 sequence: CASRTEQNTEAFF. The CDR3 coding sequence is TGTGCCAGTAGGACAGAGCAGAACACTGAAGCTTTCTTT.

The chain has TRBV4-2 and TRBJ2-3; either TRBD1 or TRBD2 may fit D (5 bases each). The V gene lost 8 bases and the J gene lost 4 bases, with 16 bases spanning the gap. This CDR3 contains 14 residues. Germline V gene sequence: CDR1 LGHNA, CDR2 YNFKEQ. CDR3 in DNA: TGTGCCAGCTCCGGGATTGAGGGGTCAGATACGCAGTATTTT. Translated, it gives CASSGIEGSDTQYF.

This clonotype was counted many times. The chain carries TRBV10-3 and TRBJ2-7; D is unclear. The V end lost 0 bases, the J end lost 9 bases, and 18 bases lay between the germline ends. Germline-derived CDR1 and CDR2 are ENHRY and SYGVKD. The CDR3 has 15 amino acids. This chain's CDR3 is CAISESGRSSIGQYF. For the CDR3, the DNA is TGTGCCATCAGTGAGTCAGGCAGGTCCTCAATTGGGCAGTACTTC.

The table lists this clonotype with a few counts. The rearrangement joins TRBV4-1 to TRBJ2-3; no clear D. The germline CDR1 and CDR2 sequences are MGHRA and YSYEKL. Trimming removed 2 bases from V and 6 bases from J, with 12 bases in between. This CDR3 has 14 residues. CDR3 loop: CASSQRASPDTQYF. CDR3 DNA sequence: TGCGCCAGCAGCCAAAGGGCCAGCCCCGATACGCAGTATTTT.

In the case of this clonotype: Its ends do not fully match the called genes, so a read error is possible. This sequence joins TRBV4-1 and TRBJ2-1; 14 bases match TRBD2. This CDR3 is 17 amino acids long. Germline CDR1 MGHRA, CDR2 YSYEKL. CDR3 residues: CASSKERGTSGRWEQFF. CDR3 coding DNA: TGTGCCAGCAGCAAAGAACGGGGGACTAGCGGGAGATGGGAGCAGTTCTTC.

This clonotype was seen repeatedly, ten times or more. This chain links TRBV28 with TRBJ2-1; D possibly corresponds to TRBD2 (5 bases). CDR1 is MDHEN and CDR2 is SYDVKM in the germline V gene. V gave up 5 bases and J gave up 4 bases, with 9 bases separating them. The CDR3 is 13 residues long. The CDR3 loop reads CASSPGLYNEQFF. The CDR3 DNA is TGTGCCAGCAGTCCTGGACTGTACAATGAGCAGTTCTTC. The complete variable domain, with remaining parts taken from reference TRBV28 and TRBJ2-1, reads DVKVTQSSRYLVKRTGEKVFLECVQDMDHENMFWYRQDPGLGLRLIYFSYDVKMKEKGDIPEGYSVSREKKERFSLILESASTNQTSMYLCASSPGLYNEQFFGPGTRLTVL.

This clonotype showed up many times. This chain links TRBV2 with TRBJ1-4, with D hard to call. The germline V gene encodes CDR1 SNHLY and CDR2 FYNNEI. Between the trimmed V and J ends, which lost 2 bases and 4 bases, there was a span of 14 bases. The CDR3 covers 16 residues. CDR3 nucleotides: TGTGCCAGCAGTGAACTCAGGATTAAGAATAATGAAAAACTGTTTTTT. Its protein is CASSELRIKNNEKLFF.

This clonotype qualifies as medium-sized (0.01 to 0.1%). The gene calls are TRBV27 and TRBJ1-5; D unresolved. With 6 bases removed from V and 3 bases from J, the gap between germline ends came to 12 bases. Per the germline V gene, CDR1 is MNHEY and CDR2 is SMNVEV (reference sequence). The CDR3 has 14 residues. The CDR3 coding sequence is TGTGCCAGCAGGTCGGCGGGTATCAATCAGCCCCAGCATTTT. Translated: CASRSAGINQPQHF.